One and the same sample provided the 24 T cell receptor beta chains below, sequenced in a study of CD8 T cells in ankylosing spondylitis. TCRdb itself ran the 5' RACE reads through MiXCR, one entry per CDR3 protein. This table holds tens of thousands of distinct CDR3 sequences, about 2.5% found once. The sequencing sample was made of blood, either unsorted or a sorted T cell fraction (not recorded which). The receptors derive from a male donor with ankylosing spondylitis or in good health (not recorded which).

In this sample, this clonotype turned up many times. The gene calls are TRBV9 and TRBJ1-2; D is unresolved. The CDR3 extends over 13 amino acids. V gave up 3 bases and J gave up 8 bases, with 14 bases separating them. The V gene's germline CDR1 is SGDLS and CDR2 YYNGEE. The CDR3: CASSAGRASGYTF. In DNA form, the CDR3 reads TGTGCCAGCAGCGCGGGGAGGGCGAGCGGCTACACCTTC.

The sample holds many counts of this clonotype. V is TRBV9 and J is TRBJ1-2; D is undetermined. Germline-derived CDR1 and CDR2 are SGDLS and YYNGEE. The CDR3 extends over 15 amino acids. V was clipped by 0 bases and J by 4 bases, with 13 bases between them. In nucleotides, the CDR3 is TGTGCCAGCAGCGTAGACCAGGCCGGTGTCTATGGCTACACCTTC. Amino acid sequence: CASSVDQAGVYGYTF.

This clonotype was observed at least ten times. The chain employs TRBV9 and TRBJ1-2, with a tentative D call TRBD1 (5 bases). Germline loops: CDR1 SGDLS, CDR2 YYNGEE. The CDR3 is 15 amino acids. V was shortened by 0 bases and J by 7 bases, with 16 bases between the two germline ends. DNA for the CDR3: TGTGCCAGCAGCGTAGGGCCCGAGGGGTTCGGTGGCTACACCTTC. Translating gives CASSVGPEGFGGYTF.

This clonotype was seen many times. The CDR3 DNA sequence: TGTGCCAGCAGCGTAGCTGGACGGGGCGAAAACATTCAGTACTTC. Translating it yields CASSVAGRGENIQYF. This chain connects TRBV9 to TRBJ2-4, with D perhaps given as TRBD1 or TRBD2 (5 bases each). This CDR3 spans 15 amino acids. V lost 0 bases, J lost 5 bases, and 12 bases lay in between. Germline loops: CDR1 SGDLS, CDR2 YYNGEE.

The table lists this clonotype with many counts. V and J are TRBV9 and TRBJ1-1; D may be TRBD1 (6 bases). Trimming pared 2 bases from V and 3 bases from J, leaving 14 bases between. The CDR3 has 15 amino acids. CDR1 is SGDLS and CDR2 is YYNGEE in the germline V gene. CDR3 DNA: TGTGCCAGCAGCGTCGGGGGGCGTGTGGACACTGAAGCTTTCTTT. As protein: CASSVGGRVDTEAFF.

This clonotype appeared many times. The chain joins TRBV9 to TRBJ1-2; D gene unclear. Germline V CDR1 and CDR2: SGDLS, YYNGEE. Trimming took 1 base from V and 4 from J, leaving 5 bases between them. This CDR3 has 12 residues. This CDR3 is CASSVHSYGYTF. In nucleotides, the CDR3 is TGTGCCAGCAGCGTACACAGCTATGGCTACACCTTC.

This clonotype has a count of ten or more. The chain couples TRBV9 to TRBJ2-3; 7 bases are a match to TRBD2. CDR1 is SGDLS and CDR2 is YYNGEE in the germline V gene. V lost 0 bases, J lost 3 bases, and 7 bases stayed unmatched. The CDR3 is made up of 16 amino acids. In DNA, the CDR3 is TGTGCCAGCAGCGTAGGGCGGGAGTTCCTTACAGATACGCAGTATTTT. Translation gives CASSVGREFLTDTQYF.

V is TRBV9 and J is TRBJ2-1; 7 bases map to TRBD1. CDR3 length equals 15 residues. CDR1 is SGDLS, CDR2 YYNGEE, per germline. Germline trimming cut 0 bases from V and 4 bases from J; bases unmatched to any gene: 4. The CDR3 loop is CASSVATGDYNEQFF. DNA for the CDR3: TGTGCCAGCAGCGTAGCAACAGGGGATTACAATGAGCAGTTCTTC.

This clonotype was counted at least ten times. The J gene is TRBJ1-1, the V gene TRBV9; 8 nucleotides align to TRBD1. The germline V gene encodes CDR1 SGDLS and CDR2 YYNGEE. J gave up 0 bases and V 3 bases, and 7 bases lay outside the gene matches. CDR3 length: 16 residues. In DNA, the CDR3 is TGTGCCAGCAGCGAGAGGGACAGGAAGATGAACACTGAAGCTTTCTTT. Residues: CASSERDRKMNTEAFF. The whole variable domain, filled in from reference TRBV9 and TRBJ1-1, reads DSGVTQTPKHLITATGQRVTLRCSPRSGDLSVYWYQQSLDQGLQFLIQYYNGEERAKGNILERFSAQQFPDLHSELNLSSLELGDSALYFCASSERDRKMNTEAFFGQGTRLTVV.

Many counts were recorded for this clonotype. The CDR3 DNA reads as TGTGCCAGCAGCGTAGCGTCCGAGCAGTTCTTC. Protein sequence: CASSVASEQFF. V is TRBV9 and J is TRBJ2-1; D is ambiguous. CDR3 length equals 11 residues. Trimming left V 0 bases short and J 10 bases short, with 5 bases between. Looked up from germline, CDR1 is SGDLS and CDR2 is YYNGEE.

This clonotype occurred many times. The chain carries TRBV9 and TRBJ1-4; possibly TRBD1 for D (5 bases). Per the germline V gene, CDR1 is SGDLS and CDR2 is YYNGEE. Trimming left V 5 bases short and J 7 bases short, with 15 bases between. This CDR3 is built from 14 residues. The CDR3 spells CASSRGRGTEKLFF. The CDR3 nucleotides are TGTGCCAGCAGTCGAGGGAGAGGGACTGAAAAACTGTTTTTT.

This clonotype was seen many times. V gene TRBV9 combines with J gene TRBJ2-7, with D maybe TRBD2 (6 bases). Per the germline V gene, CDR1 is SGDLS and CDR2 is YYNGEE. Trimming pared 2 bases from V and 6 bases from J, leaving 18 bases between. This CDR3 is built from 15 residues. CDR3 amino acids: CASSVTREAGSEQYF. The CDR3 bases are TGTGCCAGCAGCGTTACGCGGGAAGCGGGTAGCGAGCAGTACTTC. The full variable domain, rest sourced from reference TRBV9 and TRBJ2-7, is DSGVTQTPKHLITATGQRVTLRCSPRSGDLSVYWYQQSLDQGLQFLIQYYNGEERAKGNILERFSAQQFPDLHSELNLSSLELGDSALYFCASSVTREAGSEQYFGPGTRLTVT.

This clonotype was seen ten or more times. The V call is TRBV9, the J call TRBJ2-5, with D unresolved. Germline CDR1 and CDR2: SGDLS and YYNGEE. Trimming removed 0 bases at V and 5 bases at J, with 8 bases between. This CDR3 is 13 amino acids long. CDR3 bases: TGTGCCAGCAGCGTAGCGAGTTCCGAGACCCAGTACTTC. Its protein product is CASSVASSETQYF.

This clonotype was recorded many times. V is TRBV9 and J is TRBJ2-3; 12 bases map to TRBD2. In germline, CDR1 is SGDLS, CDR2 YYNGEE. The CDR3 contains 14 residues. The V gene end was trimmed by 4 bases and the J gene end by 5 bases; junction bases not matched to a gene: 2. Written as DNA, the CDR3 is TGTGCCAGCAGCCCGGGACTAGCGGGAGATACGCAGTATTTT. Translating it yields CASSPGLAGDTQYF.

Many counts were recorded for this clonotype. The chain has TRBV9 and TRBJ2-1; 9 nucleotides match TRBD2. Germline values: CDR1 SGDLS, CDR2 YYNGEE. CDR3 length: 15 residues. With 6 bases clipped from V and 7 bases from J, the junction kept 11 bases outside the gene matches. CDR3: CASNRESGRYNEQFF. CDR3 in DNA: TGTGCCAGCAACCGTGAAAGCGGGAGGTATAATGAGCAGTTCTTC.

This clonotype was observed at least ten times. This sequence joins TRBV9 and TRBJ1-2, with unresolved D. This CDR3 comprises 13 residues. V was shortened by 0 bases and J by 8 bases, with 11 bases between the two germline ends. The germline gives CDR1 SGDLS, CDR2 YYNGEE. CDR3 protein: CASSVEGARGYTF. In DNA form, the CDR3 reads TGTGCCAGCAGCGTAGAAGGTGCCCGGGGCTACACCTTC. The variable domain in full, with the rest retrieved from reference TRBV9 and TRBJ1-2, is DSGVTQTPKHLITATGQRVTLRCSPRSGDLSVYWYQQSLDQGLQFLIQYYNGEERAKGNILERFSAQQFPDLHSELNLSSLELGDSALYFCASSVEGARGYTFGSGTRLTVV.

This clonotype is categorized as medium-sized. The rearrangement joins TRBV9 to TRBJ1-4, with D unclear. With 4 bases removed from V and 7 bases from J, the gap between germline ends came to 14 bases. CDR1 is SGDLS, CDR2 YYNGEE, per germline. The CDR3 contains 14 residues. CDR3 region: CASSQDPLSEKLFF. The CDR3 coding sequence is TGTGCCAGCAGCCAGGACCCTCTATCTGAAAAACTGTTTTTT.

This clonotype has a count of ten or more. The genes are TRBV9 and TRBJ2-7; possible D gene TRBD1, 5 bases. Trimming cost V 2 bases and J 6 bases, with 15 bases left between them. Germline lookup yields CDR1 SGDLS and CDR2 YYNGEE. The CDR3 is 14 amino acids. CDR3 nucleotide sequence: TGTGCCAGCAGCGTCCAACCCCAGGGCCCCGAGCAGTACTTC. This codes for CASSVQPQGPEQYF.

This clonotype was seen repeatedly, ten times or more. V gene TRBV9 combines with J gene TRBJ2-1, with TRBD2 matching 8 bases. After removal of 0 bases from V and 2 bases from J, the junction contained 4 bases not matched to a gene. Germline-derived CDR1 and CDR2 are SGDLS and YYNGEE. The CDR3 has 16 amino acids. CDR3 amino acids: CASSVGGSGTYNEQFF. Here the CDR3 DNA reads TGTGCCAGCAGCGTAGGGGGTAGCGGGACCTACAATGAGCAGTTCTTC. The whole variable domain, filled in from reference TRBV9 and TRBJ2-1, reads DSGVTQTPKHLITATGQRVTLRCSPRSGDLSVYWYQQSLDQGLQFLIQYYNGEERAKGNILERFSAQQFPDLHSELNLSSLELGDSALYFCASSVGGSGTYNEQFFGPGTRLTVL.

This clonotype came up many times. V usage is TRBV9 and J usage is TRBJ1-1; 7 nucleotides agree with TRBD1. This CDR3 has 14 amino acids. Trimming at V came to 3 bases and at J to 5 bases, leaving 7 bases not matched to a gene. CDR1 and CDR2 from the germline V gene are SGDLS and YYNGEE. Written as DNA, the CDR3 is TGTGCCAGCAGCGCACAAGGGGGCGAAACTGAAGCTTTCTTT. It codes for CASSAQGGETEAFF. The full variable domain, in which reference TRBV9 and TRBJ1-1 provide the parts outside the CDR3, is DSGVTQTPKHLITATGQRVTLRCSPRSGDLSVYWYQQSLDQGLQFLIQYYNGEERAKGNILERFSAQQFPDLHSELNLSSLELGDSALYFCASSAQGGETEAFFGQGTRLTVV.

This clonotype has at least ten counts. DNA of the CDR3: TGTGCCAGCAGCGTAGAGGGGACCACCCCGTTCTTC. Its translation: CASSVEGTTPFF. The J gene is TRBJ2-1, the V gene TRBV9; D might be TRBD1 or TRBD2, each matching 5 bases. Trimming cost V 0 bases and J 15 bases, with 13 bases left between them. Germline V gene sequence: CDR1 SGDLS, CDR2 YYNGEE. This CDR3 has 12 amino acids. Using reference TRBV9 and TRBJ2-1 for the parts outside the CDR3, the full variable domain is DSGVTQTPKHLITATGQRVTLRCSPRSGDLSVYWYQQSLDQGLQFLIQYYNGEERAKGNILERFSAQQFPDLHSELNLSSLELGDSALYFCASSVEGTTPFFGPGTRLTVL.

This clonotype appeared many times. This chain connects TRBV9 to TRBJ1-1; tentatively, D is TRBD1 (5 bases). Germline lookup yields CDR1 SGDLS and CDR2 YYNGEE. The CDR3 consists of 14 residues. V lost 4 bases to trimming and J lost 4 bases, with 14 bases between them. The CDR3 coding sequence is TGTGCCAGCAGCTCCGGCCAGGGCCTCACTGAAGCTTTCTTT. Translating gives CASSSGQGLTEAFF.

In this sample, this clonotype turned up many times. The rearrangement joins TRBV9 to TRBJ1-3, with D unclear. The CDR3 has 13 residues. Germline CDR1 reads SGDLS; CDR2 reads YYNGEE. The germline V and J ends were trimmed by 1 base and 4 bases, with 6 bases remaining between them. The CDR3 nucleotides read TGTGCCAGCAGCGTAAACGGGGGAAACACCATATATTTT. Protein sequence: CASSVNGGNTIYF.

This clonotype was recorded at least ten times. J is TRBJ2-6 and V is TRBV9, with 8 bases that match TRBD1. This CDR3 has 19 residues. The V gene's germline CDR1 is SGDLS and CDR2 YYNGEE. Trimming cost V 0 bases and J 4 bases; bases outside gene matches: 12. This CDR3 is CASSVVPGGRMRGANVLTF. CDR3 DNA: TGTGCCAGCAGCGTAGTGCCAGGGGGCCGTATGCGAGGGGCCAACGTCCTGACTTTC.